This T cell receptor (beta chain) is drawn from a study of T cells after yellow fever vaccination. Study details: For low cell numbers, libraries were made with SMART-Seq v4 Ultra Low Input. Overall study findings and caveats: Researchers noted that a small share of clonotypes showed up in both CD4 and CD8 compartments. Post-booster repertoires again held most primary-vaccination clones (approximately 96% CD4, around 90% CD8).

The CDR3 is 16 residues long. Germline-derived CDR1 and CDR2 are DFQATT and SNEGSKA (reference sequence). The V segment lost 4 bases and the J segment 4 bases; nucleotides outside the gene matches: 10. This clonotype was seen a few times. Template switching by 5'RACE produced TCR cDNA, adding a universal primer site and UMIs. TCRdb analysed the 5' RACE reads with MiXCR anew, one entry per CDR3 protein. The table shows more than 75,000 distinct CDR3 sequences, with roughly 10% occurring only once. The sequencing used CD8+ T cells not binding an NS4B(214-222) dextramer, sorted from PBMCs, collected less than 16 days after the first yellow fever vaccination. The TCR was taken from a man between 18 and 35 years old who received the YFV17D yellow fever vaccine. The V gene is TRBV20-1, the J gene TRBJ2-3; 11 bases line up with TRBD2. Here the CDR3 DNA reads TGCAGTGCTAAAAGCCTACTAGCGGGGGAAGCAGATACGCAGTATTTT. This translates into CSAKSLLAGEADTQYF.